This T cell receptor beta chain was captured in a study of cytomegalovirus exposure and HLA in healthy donors. Study results and limitations: An analysis was carried out later, and it reportedly showed fewer N-insertions in an Asian-associated ancestry cluster than the approximately 610-donor mean.

This clone appeared a few times. Its antigen is unidentified. Germline V lookup: CDR1 SGHDT, CDR2 YYEEEE. This CDR3 has 14 amino acids. V lost 5 bases to trimming and J lost 5 bases; unmatched junction nucleotides: 6. 60 Vbeta and 13 Jbeta primers were used in PCR. This table comes from immunoSEQ multiplex PCR, and its TCRdb copy is limited to in-frame clones, with some not included. The table shows about 160,000 clones, with almost 85% occurring only once. This chain connects TRBV5-6 to TRBJ1-4, with TRBD1 identical over 7 bases. This clonotype originated in a man younger than 45 in good health and CMV-seronegative. Material: PBMCs. This CDR3 is CASSHRGQNEKLFF. CDR3 nucleotides: TGTGCCAGCAGTCATAGGGGGCAGAATGAAAAACTGTTTTTT.